This section outlines one TCR beta chain sequence together with its context. The sample belongs to a study of cytomegalovirus exposure and HLA in healthy donors. The PCR had 60 Vbeta and 13 Jbeta primers. Here immunoSEQ multiplex PCR was the method, and the copy in TCRdb shows in-frame clones only, minus some. The profile covers some 150,000 clones, with around 82% appearing a single time and around 5.6% taken by the ten largest. This CDR3 has 15 residues. V shed 0 bases and J shed 1 base, with 10 bases lying between them. CDR1 is MNHEY, CDR2 SMNVEV, per germline (reference sequence). This receptor was taken from a middle-aged woman in good health and CMV-seropositive. V and J are TRBV27 and TRBJ2-7, with D tentatively TRBD2 (7 bases). Input material: PBMCs. The CDR3 bases are TGTGCCAGCAGTTTATCGGGGAGGGGGTCCTACGAGCAGTACTTC. The encoded protein is CASSLSGRGSYEQYF.